The 24 T cell receptor beta chains reported below all come from one sample, sequenced in a study of shared clonotypes between healthy human individuals. The method was immunoSEQ multiplex PCR; TCRdb's version includes in-frame clones alone and lacks a portion of them. Here the sample spans about 650,000 clones, 95% being singletons. Selected positively for CCR7 and CD45RO-negative, naive CD8 cells excluded terminally differentiated effector memory CD45RA+ cells. The sequenced sample consisted of naive CD8+ T cells sorted from blood. These receptors all stem from a woman aged 30 to 39 in good health.

The genes are TRBV25-1 and TRBJ1-2; D remains unclear. Between the trimmed V and J ends, which lost 5 bases and 3 bases, there was a span of 13 bases. Germline V lookup: CDR1 MGHDK, CDR2 SYGVNS. This CDR3 has 14 amino acids. The CDR3 region is CASSSPQTHYGYTF. In nucleotides, the CDR3 is TGTGCCAGCAGTTCGCCGCAGACTCACTATGGCTACACCTTC.

The V call is TRBV30, the J call TRBJ1-5; D not resolved. The CDR3 has 14 residues. The V and J ends lost 0 bases and 3 bases respectively, with 9 bases between them. Germline V gives CDR1 GTSNPN, CDR2 SVGIG (reference sequence). CDR3 sequence: CAWSVLRANQPQHF. In DNA form, the CDR3 reads TGTGCCTGGAGTGTACTAAGGGCCAATCAGCCCCAGCATTTT.

The genes are TRBV9 and TRBJ1-1; D might be TRBD1 (5 bases). This CDR3 has 15 residues. Germline V gene lookup returns CDR1 SGDLS and CDR2 YYNGEE. Trimming removed 0 bases at V and 1 base at J, with 10 bases between. The CDR3 nucleotides are TGTGCCAGCAGCGTAGTTGGGGGACCGAACACTGAAGCTTTCTTT. Protein: CASSVVGGPNTEAFF.

The chain recombines TRBV7-9 with TRBJ1-6, with TRBD1 as a possible D gene (6 bases). The CDR3 is 14 amino acids. The V and J ends lost 2 bases and 10 bases respectively, with 12 bases between them. Germline V gene data show CDR1 as SEHNR and CDR2 as FQNEAQ (reference sequence). The CDR3 bases are TGTGCCAGCAGCTTATCCCCAGGGGAATCACCCCTCCACTTT. It specifies CASSLSPGESPLHF.

The gene calls are TRBV27 and TRBJ2-1; the D is unclear. The CDR3 runs to 13 residues. The V and J ends lost 3 bases and 6 bases respectively, with 9 bases between them. CDR1 and CDR2 (germline): MNHEY, SMNVEV (reference sequence). The CDR3 sequence is CASSFDSPNEQFF. For the CDR3, the DNA is TGTGCCAGCAGTTTTGATTCCCCCAATGAGCAGTTCTTC.

This chain joins TRBV10-3 and TRBJ1-1; the D gene is possibly TRBD1 (6 bases). V was shortened by 3 bases and J by 0 bases, with 14 bases between the two germline ends. Germline lookup yields CDR1 ENHRY and CDR2 SYGVKD. The CDR3 has 16 residues. CDR3 protein: CAISDPGTHMNTEAFF. CDR3 nucleotide sequence: TGTGCCATCAGTGACCCCGGGACACACATGAACACTGAAGCTTTCTTT.

The chain links TRBV11-2 to TRBJ1-1, with TRBD1 identical over 7 bases. The CDR3 extends over 15 amino acids. V lost 5 bases, J lost 1 base, and 7 bases stayed unmatched. Looked up from germline, CDR1 is SGHAT and CDR2 is FQNNGV. CDR3 DNA: TGTGCCAGCAGCCCAGCAGGGGGGCCGAACACTGAAGCTTTCTTT. It is translated as CASSPAGGPNTEAFF.

The chain joins TRBV6-1 to TRBJ2-5; D tentatively reads TRBD1 or TRBD2 (5 bases each). Trimming took off 8 bases at V and 5 bases at J, with 15 bases between the two ends. CDR3 length equals 13 residues. The germline CDR1 and CDR2 sequences are MNHNS and SASEGT. The CDR3 DNA follows: TGTGCCAGCTGGGACCCCCCAAAGGAGACCCAGTACTTC. This sequence encodes CASWDPPKETQYF.

The chain combines TRBV28 with TRBJ1-1; 8 nucleotides agree with TRBD1. Germline CDR1 and CDR2: MDHEN and SYDVKM. V lost 6 bases to trimming and J lost 4 bases; unmatched junction nucleotides: 10. This CDR3 contains 15 residues. As DNA, the CDR3 is TGTGCCAGCAGCGTCCCGACAGGGGTAGTCACTGAAGCTTTCTTT. Its protein is CASSVPTGVVTEAFF.

V is TRBV5-1 and J is TRBJ1-4; no firm D call. The CDR3 sequence is 17 residues long. Trimming took 0 bases from V and 0 from J, leaving 12 bases between them. Germline CDR1 reads SGHRS; CDR2 reads YFSETQ. This CDR3 is CASSLEELAATNEKLFF. The CDR3 DNA is TGCGCCAGCAGCTTGGAGGAGCTGGCAGCAACTAATGAAAAACTGTTTTTT.

The chain has TRBV4-1 and TRBJ2-7, with 8 bases fitting TRBD2. The length of the CDR3 is 14 residues. Germline-derived CDR1 and CDR2 are MGHRA and YSYEKL. The trim removed 2 bases at V and 3 bases at J, leaving 3 bases unmatched. The CDR3 DNA is TGCGCCAGCAGCCAATTGAGCGGGAGCTACGAGCAGTACTTC. Translation: CASSQLSGSYEQYF.

The chain recombines TRBV9 with TRBJ2-5; 8 bases align to TRBD2. V shed 3 bases, J shed 1 base, and the junction held 8 bases outside the gene matches. Germline assignment: CDR1 SGDLS and CDR2 YYNGEE. CDR3 size: 16 residues. CDR3 coding DNA: TGTGCCAGCAGCGGTCGAGCGGGAGTTCCCCAAGAGACCCAGTACTTC. It yields the protein CASSGRAGVPQETQYF.

The J gene is TRBJ2-1, the V gene TRBV19; D is possibly TRBD2 (6 bases). Deletions cut 1 base from V and 4 bases from J, with 11 bases between. Germline-derived CDR1 and CDR2 are LNHDA and SQIVND (reference sequence). The CDR3 loop spans 15 amino acids. The DNA of the CDR3 is TGTGCCAGTAGTATAGGGGGACTTCCGTACAATGAGCAGTTCTTC. Its translation: CASSIGGLPYNEQFF.

The CDR3 DNA reads TGTGCCAGCAGTTTACCGACTAGCGGGAGCACCGGGGAGCTGTTTTTT. This translates into CASSLPTSGSTGELFF. The chain employs TRBV27 and TRBJ2-2; 12 nucleotides align to TRBD2. After removal of 2 bases from V and 4 bases from J, the junction contained 2 bases not matched to a gene. This CDR3 comprises 16 residues. CDR1 is MNHEY, CDR2 SMNVEV, per germline (reference sequence).

The genes are TRBV27 and TRBJ1-5; TRBD1 matches 10 bases. V lost 8 bases and J lost 0; bases outside the gene matches: 1. Germline lookup yields CDR1 MNHEY and CDR2 SMNVEV (reference sequence). CDR3 length: 14 amino acids. CDR3 in DNA: TGTGCCAGCGGGGACAGGGGTAGCAATCAGCCCCAGCATTTT. As protein: CASGDRGSNQPQHF.

The chain employs TRBV19 and TRBJ1-2; D uncertain. Germline CDR1 reads LNHDA; CDR2 reads SQIVND (reference sequence). This CDR3 comprises 15 residues. V lost 3 bases to trimming and J lost 3 bases, with 14 bases between them. The CDR3 nucleotides are TGTGCCAGTAGTATCATAGACACCGAATACTATGGCTACACCTTC. Protein sequence: CASSIIDTEYYGYTF. The whole variable domain, remainder taken from reference TRBV19 and TRBJ1-2, is DGGITQSPKYLFRKEGQNVTLSCEQNLNHDAMYWYRQDPGQGLRLIYYSQIVNDFQKGDIAEGYSVSREKKESFPLTVTSAQKNPTAFYLCASSIIDTEYYGYTFGSGTRLTVV.

This rearrangement joins TRBV4-1 to TRBJ1-1; D not certain. The CDR3 is 16 amino acids. Germline values: CDR1 MGHRA, CDR2 YSYEKL. V was pared by 0 bases and J by 1 base, with 12 bases between. CDR3 coding DNA: TGCGCCAGCAGCCAAGATCCTAGTTGGGGGAACACTGAAGCTTTCTTT. This translates into CASSQDPSWGNTEAFF.

The rearrangement links TRBV28 to TRBJ2-7; 7 positions match TRBD1. The length of the CDR3 is 13 residues. In germline, CDR1 is MDHEN, CDR2 SYDVKM. After removal of 7 bases from V and 5 bases from J, the junction contained 8 bases not matched to a gene. The CDR3 DNA is TGTGCCAGCATTGACAGGGACCCTAACGAGCAGTACTTC. Its translation: CASIDRDPNEQYF.

In DNA form, the CDR3 reads TGCGCCAGCAGCCAGCCCTCCCGGTCCCGCGAGCAGTACTTC. This codes for CASSQPSRSREQYF. The V and J genes are TRBV4-1 and TRBJ2-7; the D is unclear. The V gene lost 3 bases and the J gene lost 6 bases, with 15 bases spanning the gap. There are 14 residues in the CDR3. Germline V lookup: CDR1 MGHRA, CDR2 YSYEKL.

This chain connects TRBV12-5 to TRBJ1-1; D is uncertain. V was cut by 2 bases and J by 1 base, with 8 bases left in between. In germline, CDR1 is LGHNT, CDR2 FRNRAP. This CDR3 spans 14 amino acids. The CDR3 protein is CASGLSGGNTEAFF. DNA of the CDR3: TGTGCTAGTGGTTTGTCCGGCGGGAACACTGAAGCTTTCTTT. Complete variable domain (other parts from reference TRBV12-5 and TRBJ1-1): DARVTQTPRHKVTEMGQEVTMRCQPILGHNTVFWYRQTMMQGLELLAYFRNRAPLDDSGMPKDRFSAEMPDATLATLKIQPSEPRDSAVYFCASGLSGGNTEAFFGQGTRLTVV.

The gene calls are TRBV13 and TRBJ2-3; 13 nucleotides agree with TRBD2. The CDR3 runs to 16 residues. After removal of 4 bases from V and 6 bases from J, the junction contained 7 bases not matched to a gene. From germline, CDR1 is PRHDT and CDR2 FYEKMQ (reference sequence). The CDR3 here is CASSSTGTSGTDTQYF. The CDR3 region has the DNA TGTGCCAGCAGCTCCACCGGGACTAGCGGGACGGATACGCAGTATTTT.

The chain links TRBV15 to TRBJ1-1; no reliable D call. The germline V gene encodes CDR1 LNHNV and CDR2 YYDKDF (reference sequence). This CDR3 is 13 amino acids long. With 3 bases removed from V and 2 bases from J, the gap between germline ends came to 7 bases. CDR3 region: CATSSRDNTEAFF. The CDR3, as DNA: TGTGCCACCAGCAGTAGGGATAACACTGAAGCTTTCTTT.

The V gene is TRBV11-2, the J gene TRBJ1-2; D not resolved. V lost 0 bases and J lost 4, with 6 bases in between. This CDR3 is built from 13 residues. CDR1 is SGHAT, CDR2 FQNNGV, per germline. The CDR3 protein is CASSLDHAYGYTF. The CDR3 bases are TGTGCCAGCAGCTTAGATCATGCCTATGGCTACACCTTC.

This rearrangement joins TRBV5-1 to TRBJ2-7; 10 bases line up with TRBD2. V lost 3 bases to trimming and J lost 4 bases; unmatched junction nucleotides: 4. This CDR3 is 14 amino acids long. CDR1 and CDR2 (germline): SGHRS, YFSETQ. The DNA for the CDR3 is TGCGCCAGCAGCTCTAGCGGGAGTGCGTACGAGCAGTACTTC. Translation: CASSSSGSAYEQYF.